This paragraph covers one TCR beta chain sequence. Its ends do not fully match the called genes, so a read error is possible. The data were produced by immunoSEQ multiplex PCR, yet TCRdb's version contains in-frame clones alone and is incomplete. The sample consists of more than 250,000 clones, roughly 86% of them appearing once. This CDR3 has 13 residues. CDR1 and CDR2 (germline): SGHKS, YYEKEE (reference sequence). The data were taken from a study of blood T cell repertoires in COVID-19. The gene calls are TRBV5-5 and TRBJ1-2, with TRBD1 matching 7 bases. The receptor was isolated from a woman aged 25-40 years who had recovered from COVID-19. The sample was PBMCs or T cells enriched from blood (not recorded which). CDR3: CASSLGQNYGYTF. The CDR3 DNA follows: TGTGCCAGCAGTTTGGGACAGAACTATGGCTACACCTTC.